This entry is about one T cell receptor (beta chain). The antigen remains undetermined. Germline CDR1 and CDR2: WSHSY and SAAADI. The CDR3 has 17 residues. The data stem from a study of T cells expressing NK-cell markers. Findings and limits, study-wide: The HCMV specificity of the expanded NKG2C+ T cell clones stayed unresolved. The study found dominant NKG2C+ clonotypes at about 1.0-7.5% of CD8+ T cells in about 6 donors. The CD3+CD56-NKG2C+ fraction was also led by these clonotypes in several donors.

From the 5' RACE reads, TCRdb lists one entry per CDR3 protein and no DNA. Its clone listing holds some 450,000 distinct CDR3 sequences. This chain links TRBV10-2 with TRBJ2-2. The receptor was isolated from a woman aged 18 to 75 in good health. Input material: blood T cells: a sorted CD56 or NKG2C T cell subset, CD4+ or CD8+ T cells, or bulk PBMC T cells (not recorded which). CDR3 loop: CASSYYGDTSAPGELFF.